The 10 T cell receptor beta chains reported below all come from one sample, sequenced in a study of blood T cell repertoires in COVID-19. Sequencing used immunoSEQ multiplex PCR; TCRdb keeps in-frame clones, though not all of them. The top ten hold around 20% of the sample, which has about 77,000 clones, about 70% seen once. Sequenced sample: peripheral blood. All receptors come from a man between 60 and 70 years old with acute or convalescent COVID-19.

The genes are TRBV7-3 and TRBJ2-1; 8 bases agree with TRBD2. Losses at the gene ends were 2 bases for V and 0 bases for J; bases not matched to a gene: 3. CDR1 and CDR2 (germline): SGHTA, FQGTGA. CDR3 length: 16 residues. The CDR3 sequence: CASSLARGGSYNEQFF. The CDR3 DNA follows: TGTGCCAGCAGCTTAGCTCGGGGGGGCTCCTACAATGAGCAGTTCTTC. Drawing the rest from reference TRBV7-3 and TRBJ2-1, the complete variable domain is GAGVSQTPSNKVTEKGKYVELRCDPISGHTALYWYRQSLGQGPEFLIYFQGTGAADDSGLPNDRFFAVRPEGSVSTLKIQRTERGDSAVYLCASSLARGGSYNEQFFGPGTRLTVL.

The chain couples TRBV6-5 to TRBJ1-1, with 8 bases fitting TRBD1. CDR1 and CDR2 from the germline V gene are MNHEY and SVGAGI. The CDR3 extends over 14 amino acids. The V and J ends lost 6 bases and 3 bases, in that order; junction bases with no gene match: 6. In DNA form, the CDR3 reads TGTGCCAGCAGCATTACAGGGGGGGACACTGAAGCTTTCTTT. It yields the protein CASSITGGDTEAFF.

The CDR3 is CASSPTSGGYGYTF. DNA for the CDR3: TGTGCCAGCTCACCGACTTCAGGGGGGTATGGCTACACCTTC. The J gene is TRBJ1-2, the V gene TRBV18, with TRBD1 matching 7 bases. J lost 5 bases, V lost 3 bases, and 6 bases had no gene match. This CDR3 is 14 amino acids long. Germline V gene sequence: CDR1 KGHSH, CDR2 LQKENI.

This clone came up a few times. J is TRBJ2-3 and V is TRBV4-1; D ambiguous. The ends were cut back, 1 base at V and 0 bases at J, with 11 bases in the middle. The CDR3 sequence is 16 residues long. Looked up from germline, CDR1 is MGHRA and CDR2 is YSYEKL. The CDR3 nucleotides read TGCGCCAGCAGCCAAGTTAACATGGTCAGCACAGATACGCAGTATTTT. Amino acids: CASSQVNMVSTDTQYF.

This clone was detected a few times. The rearrangement links TRBV7-8 to TRBJ1-5; the D is unclear. Germline CDR1 reads SGHVS; CDR2 reads FQNEAQ. V lost 3 bases to trimming and J lost 2 bases, with 8 bases between them. The CDR3 length is 14 residues. The CDR3 nucleotides are TGTGCCAGCAGCTTTGGTAGCGGCAATCAGCCCCAGCATTTT. This gives the protein CASSFGSGNQPQHF.

V and J are TRBV10-3 and TRBJ2-7; 9 bases map to TRBD1. The CDR3 spans 16 residues. Germline loops: CDR1 ENHRY, CDR2 SYGVKD. The trim removed 3 bases at V and 5 bases at J, leaving 11 bases unmatched. As DNA, the CDR3 is TGTGCCATCAGTGACTCCGGGACAGGGTTTTTCGACGAGCAGTACTTC. Translation gives CAISDSGTGFFDEQYF.

Details on this clone: The final CDR3 position lacks the conserved phenylalanine or tryptophan, pointing to a likely read error. The DNA is left out, because the CDR3 cannot be placed on it with certainty; the CDR3 is given as TCRdb lists it. The chain employs TRBV30 and TRBJ1-1. The germline gives CDR1 GTSNPN, CDR2 SVGIG (reference sequence). The CDR3 is 8 residues long, counting both termini. CDR3 loop: CAWKRRRL.

This clone was observed once. V gene TRBV9 combines with J gene TRBJ1-1, with 8 bases fitting TRBD1. Trimming removed 4 bases from V and 7 bases from J; junction bases left unmatched: 6. Germline V CDR1 and CDR2: SGDLS, YYNGEE. The CDR3 length is 13 residues. The CDR3 loop reads CASSTQDRDEAFF. In DNA form, the CDR3 reads TGTGCCAGCAGCACCCAGGACAGGGATGAAGCTTTCTTT.

The chain combines TRBV7-9 with TRBJ1-2, with 7 bases identical to TRBD1. The CDR3 covers 13 residues. The V gene end was trimmed by 1 base and the J gene end by 7 bases; junction bases not matched to a gene: 3. The germline V gene encodes CDR1 SEHNR and CDR2 FQNEAQ (reference sequence). The CDR3, as DNA: TGTGCCAGCAGCTTAGTAGCAGGGGGTGGCTACACCTTC. Its protein is CASSLVAGGGYTF.

The chain has TRBV19 and TRBJ2-7; 8 bases map to TRBD1. Germline V gene data show CDR1 as LNHDA and CDR2 as SQIVND (reference sequence). This CDR3 is 16 amino acids long. V dropped 3 bases and J dropped 4; count of bases not matched to a gene: 11. CDR3 bases: TGTGCCAGTAGTATTAGAGGACAGGGAATCACGTACGAGCAGTACTTC. Protein: CASSIRGQGITYEQYF.